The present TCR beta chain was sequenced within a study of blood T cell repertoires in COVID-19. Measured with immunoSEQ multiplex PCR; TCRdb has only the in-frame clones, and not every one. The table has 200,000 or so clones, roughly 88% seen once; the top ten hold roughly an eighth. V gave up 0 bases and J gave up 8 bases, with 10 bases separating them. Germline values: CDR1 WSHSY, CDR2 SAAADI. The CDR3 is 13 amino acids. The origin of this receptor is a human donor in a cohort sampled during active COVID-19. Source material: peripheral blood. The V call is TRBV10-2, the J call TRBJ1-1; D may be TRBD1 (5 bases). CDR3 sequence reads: CASSESTGREAFF. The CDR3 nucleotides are TGCGCCAGCAGTGAGTCAACAGGTAGGGAAGCTTTCTTT.